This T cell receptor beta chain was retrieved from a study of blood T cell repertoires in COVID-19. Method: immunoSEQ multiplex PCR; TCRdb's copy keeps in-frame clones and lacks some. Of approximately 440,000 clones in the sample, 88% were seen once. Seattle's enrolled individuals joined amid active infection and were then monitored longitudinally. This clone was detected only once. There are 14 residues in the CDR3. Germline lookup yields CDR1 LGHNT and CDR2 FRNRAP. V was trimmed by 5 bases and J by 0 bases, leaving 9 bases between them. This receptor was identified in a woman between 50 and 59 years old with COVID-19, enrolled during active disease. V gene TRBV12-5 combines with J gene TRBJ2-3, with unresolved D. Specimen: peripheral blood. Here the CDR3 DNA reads TGTGCTAGTGGTCGTCTTACTAGCACAGATACGCAGTATTTT. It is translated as CASGRLTSTDTQYF.